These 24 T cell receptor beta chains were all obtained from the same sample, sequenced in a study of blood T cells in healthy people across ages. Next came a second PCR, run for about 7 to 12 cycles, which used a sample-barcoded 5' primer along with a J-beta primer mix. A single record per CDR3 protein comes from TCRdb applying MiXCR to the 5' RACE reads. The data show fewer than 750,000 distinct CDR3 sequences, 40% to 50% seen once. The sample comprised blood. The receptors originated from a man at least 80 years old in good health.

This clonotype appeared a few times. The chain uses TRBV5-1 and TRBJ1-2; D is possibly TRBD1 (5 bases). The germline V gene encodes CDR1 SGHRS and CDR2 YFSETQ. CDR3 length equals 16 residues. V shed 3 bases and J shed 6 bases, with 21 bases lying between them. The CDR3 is CASSSRSGGTINGYTF. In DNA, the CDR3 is TGCGCCAGCAGCTCCCGCAGTGGGGGAACCATTAATGGCTACACCTTC.

The DNA for the CDR3 is TGTGCCAGCAGTTTACTAGGAACCTACGAGCAGTACTTC. It is translated as CASSLLGTYEQYF. The gene calls are TRBV12-3 or TRBV12-4 and TRBJ2-5, with unresolved D. With the DNA end fitting TRBJ2-7 better, the J assignment may be wrong. This CDR3 has 13 residues.

CDR3 loop: CASSGPFQDRGLWKTNTEAFF. In DNA form, the CDR3 reads TGTGCCAGCAGTGGCCCCTTCCAGGACAGGGGGCTTTGGAAAACGAACACTGAAGCTTTCTTT. This chain joins TRBV12-3 or TRBV12-4 and TRBJ1-1, with TRBD1 identical over 11 bases. The CDR3 is made up of 21 amino acids. J was trimmed by 1 base and V by 5 bases; bases with no gene match: 21.

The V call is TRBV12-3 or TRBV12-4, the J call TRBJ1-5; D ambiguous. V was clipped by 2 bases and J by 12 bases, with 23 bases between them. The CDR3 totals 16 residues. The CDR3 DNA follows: TGTGCCAGCAGTTTAAACCCGGACCCTGCGACCTCTCTCCAGCATTTT. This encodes CASSLNPDPATSLQHF.

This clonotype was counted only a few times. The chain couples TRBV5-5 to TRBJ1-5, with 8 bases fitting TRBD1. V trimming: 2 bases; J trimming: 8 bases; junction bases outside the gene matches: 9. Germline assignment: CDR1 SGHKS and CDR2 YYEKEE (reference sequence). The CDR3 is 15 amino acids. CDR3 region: CASSFGQGAGEPQHF. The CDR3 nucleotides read TGTGCCAGCAGCTTCGGGCAGGGGGCAGGAGAGCCCCAGCATTTT.

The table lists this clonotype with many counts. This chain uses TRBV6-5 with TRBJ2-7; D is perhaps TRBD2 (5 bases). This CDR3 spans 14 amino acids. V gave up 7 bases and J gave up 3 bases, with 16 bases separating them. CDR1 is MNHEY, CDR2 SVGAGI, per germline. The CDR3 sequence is CASTPGSRFYEQYF. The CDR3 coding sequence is TGTGCCAGCACTCCGGGGTCTCGTTTCTACGAGCAGTACTTC.

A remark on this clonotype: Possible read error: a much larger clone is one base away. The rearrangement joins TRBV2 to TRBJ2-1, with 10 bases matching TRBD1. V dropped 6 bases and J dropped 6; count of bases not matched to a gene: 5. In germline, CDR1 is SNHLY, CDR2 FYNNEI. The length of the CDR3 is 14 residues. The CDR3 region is CASRGDRGRNEQFF. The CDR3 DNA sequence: TGTGCCAGCAGGGGGGACAGGGGCCGCAATGAGCAGTTCTTC.

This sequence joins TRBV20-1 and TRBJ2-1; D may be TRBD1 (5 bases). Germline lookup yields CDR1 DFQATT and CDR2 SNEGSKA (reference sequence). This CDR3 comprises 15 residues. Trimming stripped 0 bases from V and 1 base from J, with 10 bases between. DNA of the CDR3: TGCAGTGCTAGAGATGTCCCAGGGTCCTACAATGAGCAGTTCTTC. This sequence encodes CSARDVPGSYNEQFF.

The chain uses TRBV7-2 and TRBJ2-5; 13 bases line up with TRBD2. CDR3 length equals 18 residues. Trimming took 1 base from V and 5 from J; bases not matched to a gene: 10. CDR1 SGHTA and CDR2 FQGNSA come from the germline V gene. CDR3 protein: CASSLETLAGGLMETQYF. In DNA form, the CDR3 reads TGTGCCAGCAGCTTAGAGACACTAGCGGGAGGGTTGATGGAGACCCAGTACTTC. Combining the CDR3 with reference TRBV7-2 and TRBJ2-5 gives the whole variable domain GAGVSQSPSNKVTEKGKDVELRCDPISGHTALYWYRQSLGQGLEFLIYFQGNSAPDKSGLPSDRFSAERTGGSVSTLTIQRTQQEDSAVYLCASSLETLAGGLMETQYFGPGTRLLVL.

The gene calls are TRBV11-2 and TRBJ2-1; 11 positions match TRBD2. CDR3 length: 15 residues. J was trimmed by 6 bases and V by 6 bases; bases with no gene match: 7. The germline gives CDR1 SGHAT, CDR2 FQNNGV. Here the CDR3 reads CASRHPGLAANEQFF. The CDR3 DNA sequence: TGTGCCAGCAGGCATCCGGGACTAGCGGCCAATGAGCAGTTCTTC.

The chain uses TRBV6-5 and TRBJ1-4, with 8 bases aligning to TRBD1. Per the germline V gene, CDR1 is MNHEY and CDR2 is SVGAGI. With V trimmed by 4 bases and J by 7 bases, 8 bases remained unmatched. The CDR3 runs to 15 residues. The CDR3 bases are TGTGCCAGCAGTTCCGGACAGGGAGGGGGTGAAAAACTGTTTTTT. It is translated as CASSSGQGGGEKLFF.

The CDR3 DNA reads TGTGCCAGCACCGTAGACAGCCACAATGAGCAGTTCTTC. Translating gives CASTVDSHNEQFF. V usage is TRBV7-9 and J usage is TRBJ2-1; possible D gene TRBD1, 5 bases. This CDR3 contains 13 residues. Per the germline V gene, CDR1 is SEHNR and CDR2 is FQNEAQ (reference sequence). V lost 7 bases and J 5 bases, leaving 12 bases between the germline ends.

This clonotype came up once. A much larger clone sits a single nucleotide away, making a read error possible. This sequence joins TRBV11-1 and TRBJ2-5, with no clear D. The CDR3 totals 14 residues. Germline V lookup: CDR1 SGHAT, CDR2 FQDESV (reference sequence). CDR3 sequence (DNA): TGTGCCAGCCGCTTAGCCCAAGGACAAGAGACCCAGTACTTC. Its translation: CASRLAQGQETQYF.

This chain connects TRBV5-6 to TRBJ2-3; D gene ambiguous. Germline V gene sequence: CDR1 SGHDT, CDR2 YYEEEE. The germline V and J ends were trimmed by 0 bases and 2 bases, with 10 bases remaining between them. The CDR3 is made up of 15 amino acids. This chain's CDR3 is CASSLVVTHTDTQYF. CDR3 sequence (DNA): TGTGCCAGCAGCTTGGTGGTCACCCACACAGATACGCAGTATTTT. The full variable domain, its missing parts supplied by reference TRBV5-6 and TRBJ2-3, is DAGVTQSPTHLIKTRGQQVTLRCSPKSGHDTVSWYQQALGQGPQFIFQYYEEEERQRGNFPDRFSGHQFPNYSSELNVNALLLGDSALYLCASSLVVTHTDTQYFGPGTRLTVL.

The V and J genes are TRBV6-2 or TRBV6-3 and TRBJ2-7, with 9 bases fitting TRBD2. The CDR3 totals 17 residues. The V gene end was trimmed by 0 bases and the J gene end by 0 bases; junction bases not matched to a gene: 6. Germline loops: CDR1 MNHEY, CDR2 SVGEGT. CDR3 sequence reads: CASSYSKAGGISYEQYF. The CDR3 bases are TGTGCCAGCAGTTACTCCAAGGCGGGGGGGATCTCCTACGAGCAGTACTTC.

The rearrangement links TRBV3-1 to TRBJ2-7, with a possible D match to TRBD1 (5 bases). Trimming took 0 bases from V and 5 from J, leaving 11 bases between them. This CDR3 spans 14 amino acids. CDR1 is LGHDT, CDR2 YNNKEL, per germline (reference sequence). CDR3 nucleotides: TGTGCCAGCAGCCAAGACAGGGCTCTCAACGAGCAGTACTTC. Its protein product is CASSQDRALNEQYF.

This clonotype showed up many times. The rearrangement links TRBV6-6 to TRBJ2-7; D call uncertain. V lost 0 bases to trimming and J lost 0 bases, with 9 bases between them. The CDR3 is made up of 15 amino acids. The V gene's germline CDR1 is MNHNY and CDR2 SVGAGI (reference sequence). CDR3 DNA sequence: TGTGCCAGCAGTTACTCTAGCAGATACTCCTACGAGCAGTACTTC. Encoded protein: CASSYSSRYSYEQYF.

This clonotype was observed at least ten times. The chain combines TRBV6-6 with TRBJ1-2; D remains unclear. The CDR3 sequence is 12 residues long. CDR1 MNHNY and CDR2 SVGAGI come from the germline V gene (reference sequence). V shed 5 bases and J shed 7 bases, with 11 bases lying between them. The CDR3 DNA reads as TGTGCCAGCAGTCCTTACTTGGGTGGCTACACCTTC. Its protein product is CASSPYLGGYTF.

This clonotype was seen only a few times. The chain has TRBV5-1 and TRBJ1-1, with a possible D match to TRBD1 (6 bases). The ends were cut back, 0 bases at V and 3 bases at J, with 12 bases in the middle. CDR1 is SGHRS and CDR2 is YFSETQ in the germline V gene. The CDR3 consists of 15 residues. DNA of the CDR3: TGCGCCAGCAGCTTGGGTACAGGGTTGGACACTGAAGCTTTCTTT. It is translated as CASSLGTGLDTEAFF.

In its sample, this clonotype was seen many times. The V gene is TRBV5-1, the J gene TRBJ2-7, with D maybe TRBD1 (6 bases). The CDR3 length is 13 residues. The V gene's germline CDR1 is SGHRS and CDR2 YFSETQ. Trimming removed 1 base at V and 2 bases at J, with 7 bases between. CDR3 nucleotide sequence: TGCGCCAGCAGCTTGCCAGGGGCCTACGAGCAGTACTTC. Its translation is CASSLPGAYEQYF.

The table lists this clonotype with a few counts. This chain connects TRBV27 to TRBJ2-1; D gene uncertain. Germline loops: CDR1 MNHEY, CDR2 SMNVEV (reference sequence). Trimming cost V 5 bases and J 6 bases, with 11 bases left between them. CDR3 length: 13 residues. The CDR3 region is CASSVASGNEQFF. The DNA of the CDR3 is TGTGCCAGCAGTGTCGCCTCAGGCAATGAGCAGTTCTTC.

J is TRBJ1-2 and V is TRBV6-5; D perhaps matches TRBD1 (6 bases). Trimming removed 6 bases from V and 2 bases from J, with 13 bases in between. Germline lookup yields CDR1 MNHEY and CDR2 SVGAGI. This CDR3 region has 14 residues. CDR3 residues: CASRKTGTNYGYTF. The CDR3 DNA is TGTGCCAGCAGAAAAACCGGGACAAACTATGGCTACACCTTC.

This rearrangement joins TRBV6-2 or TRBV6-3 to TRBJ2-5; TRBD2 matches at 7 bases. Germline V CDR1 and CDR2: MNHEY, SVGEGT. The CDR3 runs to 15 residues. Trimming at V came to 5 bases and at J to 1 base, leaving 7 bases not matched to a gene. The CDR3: CASSEARTSQETQYF. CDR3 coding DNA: TGTGCCAGCAGTGAGGCCCGGACTAGCCAAGAGACCCAGTACTTC.

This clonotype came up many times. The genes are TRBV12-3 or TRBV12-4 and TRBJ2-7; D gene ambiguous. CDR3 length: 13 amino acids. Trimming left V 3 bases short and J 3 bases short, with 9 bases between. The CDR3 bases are TGTGCCAGCAGTTTGGGCCAGTTCTACGAGCAGTACTTC. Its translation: CASSLGQFYEQYF.